This T cell receptor (beta chain) was recorded in a study of response to subunit inactivated influenza vaccine. Using its own MiXCR run on the RT-PCR reads, TCRdb lists one record per CDR3 protein. The sample lists approximately 310,000 distinct CDR3 sequences; about a fifth were seen once. The CDR3 runs to 17 residues. Germline CDR1 LNHDA, CDR2 SQIVND (reference sequence). V lost 3 bases to trimming and J lost 2 bases; unmatched junction nucleotides: 8. This clonotype turned up a few times. Sequenced material: PBMCs from blood, taken approximately 20 months after vaccination. This rearrangement joins TRBV19 to TRBJ1-5; 9 nucleotides match TRBD1. This TCR derives from a man aged 50 to 69 who received an inactivated influenza vaccine. CDR3 DNA sequence: TGTGCCAGTAGTATCTTTTCCGGGACAGGGCGCAATCAGCCCCAGCATTTT. It codes for CASSIFSGTGRNQPQHF. Filled out from reference TRBV19 and TRBJ1-5, the complete variable domain reads DGGITQSPKYLFRKEGQNVTLSCEQNLNHDAMYWYRQDPGQGLRLIYYSQIVNDFQKGDIAEGYSVSREKKESFPLTVTSAQKNPTAFYLCASSIFSGTGRNQPQHFGDGTRLSIL.